This T cell receptor beta chain was identified during a study of OX40 agonist ivuxolimab in advanced cancers. Clones were read by immunoSEQ multiplex PCR, and TCRdb kept only the in-frame ones, dropping some. The sample holds 50,000 to 70,000 clones, more than 80% seen once. The cohort excluded patients with autoimmune disease history or systemic immunosuppression. Germline V gene lookup returns CDR1 SGDLS and CDR2 YYNGEE. V dropped 2 bases and J dropped 2; count of bases not matched to a gene: 7. CDR3 length: 15 residues. This receptor was taken from an adult with an advanced solid tumor such as melanoma, head and neck, liver or kidney cancer. The sample in question was CD4+ or CD8+ T cells sorted from blood, obtained in a trial of the OX40 agonist ivuxolimab. The V and J genes are TRBV9 and TRBJ2-7, with 7 positions matching TRBD1. The CDR3 DNA reads as TGTGCCAGCAGCGTGGGCGGACAGGTGCCCTACGAGCAGTACTTC. This sequence encodes CASSVGGQVPYEQYF.